The clone carrying this TCR beta chain was seen at least ten times. Its antigen is undetermined. These data originate in a study of response to subunit inactivated influenza vaccine. TCRdb redid the calling of the RT-PCR reads with MiXCR, one entry per CDR3 protein. The table includes hundreds of thousands of distinct CDR3 sequences, around 13% detected once. Study-wide results and limits: Researchers suggested that each seasonal influenza vaccination recruits few new T cells.

V was cut by 6 bases and J by 3 bases, with 6 bases left in between. From germline, CDR1 is MNHEY and CDR2 SVGEGT. The CDR3 spans 11 residues. Here the sequenced sample was PBMCs from blood, taken around 15 days before vaccination. This clonotype was sampled from a man aged 50 to 59 who received an inactivated influenza vaccine. The V and J genes are TRBV6-2 or TRBV6-3 and TRBJ2-7, with unresolved D. The CDR3 region is CASSHSYEQYF. DNA for the CDR3: TGTGCCAGCAGCCACAGCTACGAGCAGTACTTC.